This entry lists 27 T cell receptor beta chains sequenced from one sample in a study of blood T cell repertoires in COVID-19. The protocol was immunoSEQ multiplex PCR, while the TCRdb copy is restricted to in-frame clones and leaves out a portion. The table records about 180,000 clones, roughly 85% of them present only once. Sequenced input: PBMCs or T cells enriched from blood (not recorded which). These receptors came from a man aged 35-49 years who had recovered from COVID-19.

This clone is a singleton in its sample. The chain employs TRBV5-1 and TRBJ1-1, with D unclear. Germline assignment: CDR1 SGHRS and CDR2 YFSETQ. The V and J ends lost 4 bases and 6 bases respectively, with 16 bases between them. The CDR3 is made up of 14 amino acids. The CDR3 DNA is TGCGCCAGCAGCCCGGGAATTCCTGGCTCTGAAGCTTTCTTT. It specifies CASSPGIPGSEAFF. The complete variable domain, with remaining parts taken from reference TRBV5-1 and TRBJ1-1, reads KAGVTQTPRYLIKTRGQQVTLSCSPISGHRSVSWYQQTPGQGLQFLFEYFSETQRNKGNFPGRFSGRQFSNSRSEMNVSTLELGDSALYLCASSPGIPGSEAFFGQGTRLTVV.

This clone was observed a handful of times. The chain combines TRBV5-4 with TRBJ1-1, with 7 bases identical to TRBD1. Germline V CDR1 and CDR2: SGHNT, YYREEE (reference sequence). The CDR3 covers 13 residues. V trimming: 0 bases; J trimming: 10 bases; junction bases outside the gene matches: 6. This CDR3 reads CASSLASAGGAFF. CDR3 nucleotide sequence: TGTGCCAGCAGCTTGGCCTCGGCAGGGGGAGCTTTCTTT.

The CDR3 bases are TGTGCCAGCAGCTTAGGCGCGGGAGTTCTCAATGAGCAGTTCTTC. Residues: CASSLGAGVLNEQFF. The chain has TRBV7-2 and TRBJ2-1, with TRBD2 matching over 7 bases. Germline CDR1 and CDR2: SGHTA and FQGNSA. V was pared by 1 base and J by 6 bases, with 6 bases of the junction left unmatched. This CDR3 comprises 15 residues.

To note about this clone: Additional DNA sequences in this sample encode the identical CDR3. V is TRBV10-1 and J is TRBJ2-1, with a tentative D call TRBD2 (6 bases). V lost 2 bases to trimming and J lost 6 bases, with 11 bases between them. CDR3 length equals 14 residues. Germline CDR1 is WNHNN and CDR2 is SYGVQD (reference sequence). CDR3 protein: CASSEGGSINEQFF. CDR3 in DNA: TGCGCCAGCAGTGAGGGGGGGAGCATCAATGAGCAGTTCTTC.

This rearrangement joins TRBV7-6 to TRBJ2-1; unclear D gene. The CDR3 length is 13 residues. CDR1 and CDR2 (germline): SGHVS, FNYEAQ. Trimming took off 5 bases at V and 9 bases at J, with 14 bases between the two ends. The CDR3 region has the DNA TGTGCCAGCAGCGCATTAAGCCTCGGTGAGCAGTTCTTC. Amino acids: CASSALSLGEQFF.

This clone was counted between two and nine times. V and J are TRBV19 and TRBJ1-1; weak D call: TRBD1 (5 bases). V lost 6 bases and J 5 bases, leaving 13 bases between the germline ends. This CDR3 is built from 13 residues. In germline, CDR1 is LNHDA, CDR2 SQIVND (reference sequence). The CDR3: CASSPRGSTEAFF. The DNA for the CDR3 is TGTGCCAGTAGCCCTCGGGGGTCGACTGAAGCTTTCTTT. The variable domain in full, with the rest retrieved from reference TRBV19 and TRBJ1-1, is DGGITQSPKYLFRKEGQNVTLSCEQNLNHDAMYWYRQDPGQGLRLIYYSQIVNDFQKGDIAEGYSVSREKKESFPLTVTSAQKNPTAFYLCASSPRGSTEAFFGQGTRLTVV.

The genes are TRBV4-1 and TRBJ2-3; D is undetermined. Germline V gives CDR1 MGHRA, CDR2 YSYEKL. Trimming removed 5 bases from V and 1 base from J, with 7 bases in between. CDR3 size: 13 residues. The CDR3 loop is CASSTHGTDTQYF. The CDR3 bases are TGCGCCAGCAGCACACATGGCACAGATACGCAGTATTTT.

The chain combines TRBV25-1 with TRBJ2-3; D gene unclear. The CDR3 runs to 14 residues. Per the germline V gene, CDR1 is MGHDK and CDR2 is SYGVNS. The ends were cut back, 4 bases at V and 5 bases at J, with 13 bases in the middle. This CDR3 reads CASSVGGVIDTQYF. As DNA, the CDR3 is TGTGCCAGCAGTGTCGGCGGAGTAATAGATACGCAGTATTTT.

The rearrangement uses TRBV5-8 and TRBJ1-2, with TRBD1 matching over 8 bases. Germline V gene sequence: CDR1 SGHTS, CDR2 YDEGEE. The CDR3 has 14 residues. Trimming removed 1 base from V and 6 bases from J; junction bases left unmatched: 5. The DNA for the CDR3 is TGTGCCAGCAGCTTGCAGGGGGCCGGGGATGGCTACACCTTC. It translates to CASSLQGAGDGYTF.

The chain joins TRBV6-4 to TRBJ1-2, with D tentatively TRBD1 (5 bases). Deletions cut 3 bases from V and 6 bases from J, with 20 bases between. CDR1 MRHNA and CDR2 SNTAGT come from the germline V gene. This CDR3 has 16 residues. This chain's CDR3 is CASSEFAGRLDNGYTF. CDR3 coding DNA: TGTGCCAGCAGTGAGTTCGCAGGGCGGTTGGATAATGGCTACACCTTC.

The gene calls are TRBV4-1 and TRBJ1-1; TRBD1 matches 7 bases. The V segment lost 1 base and the J segment 1 base; nucleotides outside the gene matches: 0. CDR3 length equals 14 residues. Germline assignment: CDR1 MGHRA and CDR2 YSYEKL. The CDR3 DNA sequence: TGCGCCAGCAGCCAAGGACAGGGGAACACTGAAGCTTTCTTT. The encoded protein is CASSQGQGNTEAFF.

The rearrangement uses TRBV30 and TRBJ1-2; a weak D match, TRBD1 (5 bases). CDR1 is GTSNPN, CDR2 SVGIG, per germline (reference sequence). The V gene lost 3 bases and the J gene lost 0 bases, with 11 bases spanning the gap. The CDR3 extends over 14 amino acids. This CDR3 is CAWRIGASNYGYTF. The DNA for the CDR3 is TGTGCCTGGAGGATTGGGGCCTCTAACTATGGCTACACCTTC. Filled out from reference TRBV30 and TRBJ1-2, the complete variable domain reads SQTIHQWPATLVQPVGSPLSLECTVEGTSNPNLYWYRQAAGRGLQLLFYSVGIGQISSEVPQNLSASRPQDRQFILSSKKLLLSDSGFYLCAWRIGASNYGYTFGSGTRLTVV.

The chain uses TRBV29-1 and TRBJ2-2, with a tentative D call TRBD2 (5 bases). The CDR3 totals 13 residues. V lost 4 bases to trimming and J lost 5 bases, with 11 bases between them. CDR1 and CDR2 from the germline V gene are SQVTM and ANQGSEA. Here the CDR3 DNA reads TGCAGCGTTGTTGAGGGCCGAACCGGGGAGCTGTTTTTT. As protein: CSVVEGRTGELFF.

This chain connects TRBV6-5 to TRBJ1-1; TRBD1 matches 9 bases. V was pared by 6 bases and J by 3 bases, with 8 bases of the junction left unmatched. The CDR3 is made up of 15 amino acids. The germline CDR1 and CDR2 sequences are MNHEY and SVGAGI. CDR3 nucleotides: TGTGCCAGCAGATTACAGGGGGCCCTCGACACTGAAGCTTTCTTT. Protein product: CASRLQGALDTEAFF.

The chain couples TRBV27 to TRBJ2-5; possibly TRBD2 for D (5 bases). V shed 2 bases and J shed 5 bases, with 15 bases lying between them. The CDR3 has 15 residues. Germline loops: CDR1 MNHEY, CDR2 SMNVEV (reference sequence). CDR3 residues: CASSLTVPRGETQYF. In DNA, the CDR3 is TGTGCCAGCAGTTTAACAGTCCCACGAGGGGAGACCCAGTACTTC.

The CDR3 DNA is TGCGCCAGCAGCCCATCACAAGGGAGGGCGGGCACTGAAGCTTTCTTT. Protein product: CASSPSQGRAGTEAFF. The chain joins TRBV5-1 to TRBJ1-1; no reliable D call. The CDR3 has 16 amino acids. CDR1 and CDR2 (germline): SGHRS, YFSETQ. Trimming removed 4 bases at V and 4 bases at J, with 20 bases between.

This chain joins TRBV10-3 and TRBJ1-2; TRBD1 matches at 7 bases. The length of the CDR3 is 15 residues. Germline CDR1 and CDR2: ENHRY and SYGVKD. J gave up 1 base and V 0 bases, and 2 bases lay outside the gene matches. For the CDR3, the DNA is TGTGCCATCAGTGAGTCGGGACAGTTTAACTATGGCTACACCTTC. Translated: CAISESGQFNYGYTF.

The V gene is TRBV23-1, the J gene TRBJ1-4, with 9 bases that match TRBD1. TRBV23-1 is sorted into the ORF group, with uncertain function. Losses at the gene ends were 8 bases for V and 1 base for J; bases not matched to a gene: 14. This CDR3 spans 18 amino acids. The CDR3 bases are TGCGCCAGCCCCGGGAACACAGGGGGCCCTGGAACTAATGAAAAACTGTTTTTT. It specifies CASPGNTGGPGTNEKLFF.

The chain recombines TRBV13 with TRBJ1-1, with 8 bases that match TRBD1. The CDR3 loop spans 14 amino acids. V lost 5 bases to trimming and J lost 3 bases; unmatched junction nucleotides: 5. The germline gives CDR1 PRHDT, CDR2 FYEKMQ (reference sequence). CDR3 coding DNA: TGTGCCAGCAGCACCGGACAGGGCGACACTGAAGCTTTCTTT. Translated: CASSTGQGDTEAFF.

The gene calls are TRBV6-2 or TRBV6-3 and TRBJ2-2, with TRBD2 matching 10 bases. The CDR3 totals 16 residues. The germline V gene encodes CDR1 MNHEY and CDR2 SVGEGT. The trim removed 5 bases at V and 7 bases at J, leaving 10 bases unmatched. In DNA form, the CDR3 reads TGTGCCAGCAGTCGAGGTAGCGGGAGGAGTAGCGGGGAGCTGTTTTTT. Protein product: CASSRGSGRSSGELFF.

V gene TRBV28 combines with J gene TRBJ2-7; 9 nucleotides align to TRBD2. Germline V gives CDR1 MDHEN, CDR2 SYDVKM. V lost 7 bases and J lost 2; bases outside the gene matches: 12. The length of the CDR3 is 16 residues. CDR3 DNA: TGTGCCAGCATACCCGAAGGACTAGCGCCAACCTACGAGCAGTACTTC. The encoded protein is CASIPEGLAPTYEQYF.

The rearrangement joins TRBV10-2 to TRBJ1-1; TRBD1 agrees at 10 bases. Trimming removed 7 bases from V and 1 base from J; junction bases left unmatched: 3. CDR3 length: 14 amino acids. Germline V gives CDR1 WSHSY, CDR2 SAAADI. The CDR3 protein is CASTRQGANTEAFF. The CDR3 DNA follows: TGCGCCAGCACCCGACAGGGGGCGAACACTGAAGCTTTCTTT.

This chain joins TRBV28 and TRBJ1-5; 7 nucleotides match TRBD1. Germline V gene lookup returns CDR1 MDHEN and CDR2 SYDVKM. This CDR3 region has 15 residues. Trimming cost V 5 bases and J 0 bases; bases outside gene matches: 4. The CDR3 DNA reads TGTGCCAGCAGTCTGGGACAGTCTAGCAATCAGCCCCAGCATTTT. It is translated as CASSLGQSSNQPQHF.

V usage is TRBV3-1 (or the pseudogene TRBV3-2) and J usage is TRBJ2-7; D gene uncertain. Trimming removed 6 bases from V and 7 bases from J, with 13 bases in between. CDR3 length equals 12 residues. Per germline, CDR1 LGHDT and CDR2 YNNKEL (reference sequence). This chain's CDR3 is CASSPTVFEQYF. The CDR3 nucleotides read TGTGCCAGCAGTCCTACGGTTTTTGAGCAGTACTTC.

This clone turned up a few times. The chain employs TRBV5-1 and TRBJ2-3; maybe TRBD2 (6 bases). V shed 4 bases and J shed 2 bases, with 11 bases lying between them. CDR3 size: 14 residues. CDR1 and CDR2 (germline): SGHRS, YFSETQ. The CDR3 coding sequence is TGCGCCAGCAGCCACGGAGGGGACACAGATACGCAGTATTTT. It translates to CASSHGGDTDTQYF.

The chain links TRBV5-5 to TRBJ2-4, with 7 bases matching TRBD2. Germline values: CDR1 SGHKS, CDR2 YYEKEE (reference sequence). V shed 4 bases and J 0 bases; nucleotides not matched to a gene: 13. This CDR3 contains 18 residues. CDR3 sequence reads: CASSPGGWAGLAKNIQYF. The CDR3 coding sequence is TGTGCCAGCAGCCCGGGAGGTTGGGCAGGGCTAGCCAAAAACATTCAGTACTTC.

The rearrangement links TRBV5-1 to TRBJ2-7; 8 bases match TRBD1. The CDR3 consists of 14 residues. V shed 3 bases and J 3 bases; nucleotides not matched to a gene: 5. The germline gives CDR1 SGHRS, CDR2 YFSETQ. The CDR3 DNA follows: TGCGCCAGCAGCTCCGGGACAGGAGACTACGAGCAGTACTTC. This sequence encodes CASSSGTGDYEQYF.